The sequence of this TCR beta chain was determined in a study of PD-1 blockade in mismatch repair-deficient tumors. Profiled with immunoSEQ multiplex PCR; TCRdb holds only in-frame clones, not every one. This sample has tens of thousands of clones, with around 73% found just once. Germline loops: CDR1 SGHRS, CDR2 YFSETQ. After removal of 4 bases from V and 5 bases from J, the junction contained 5 bases not matched to a gene. The CDR3 has 13 residues. The chain has TRBV5-1 and TRBJ2-5, with 7 bases fitting TRBD2. The starting material was peripheral blood, obtained 4 weeks after starting pembrolizumab. This TCR was sampled from an adult with mismatch repair-deficient cancer. The CDR3 nucleotides are TGCGCCAGCAGCGCGGGCGGGGGTGAGACCCAGTACTTC. Translation: CASSAGGGETQYF. The full variable domain, rest sourced from reference TRBV5-1 and TRBJ2-5, is KAGVTQTPRYLIKTRGQQVTLSCSPISGHRSVSWYQQTPGQGLQFLFEYFSETQRNKGNFPGRFSGRQFSNSRSEMNVSTLELGDSALYLCASSAGGGETQYFGPGTRLLVL.